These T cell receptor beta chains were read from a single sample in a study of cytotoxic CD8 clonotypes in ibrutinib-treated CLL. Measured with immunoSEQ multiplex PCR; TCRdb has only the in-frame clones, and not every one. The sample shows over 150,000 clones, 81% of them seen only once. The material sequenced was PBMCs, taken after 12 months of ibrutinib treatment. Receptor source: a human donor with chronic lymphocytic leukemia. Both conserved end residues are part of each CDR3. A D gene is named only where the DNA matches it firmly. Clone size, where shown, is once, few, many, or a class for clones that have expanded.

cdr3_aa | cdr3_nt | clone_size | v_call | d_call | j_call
CASSLVEGRGEQFF | TGTGCCAGCAGCTTGGTTGAGGGGCGGGGTGAGCAGTTCTTC | . | TRBV5-5 | . | TRBJ2-1
CASSPGLNSPLHF | TGTGCCAGCTCACCGGGACTTAATTCACCCCTCCACTTT | . | TRBV18 | . | TRBJ1-6
CASSLGGVQYF | TGCGCCAGCAGCTTGGGCGGGGTGCAGTACTTC | few | TRBV5-1 | . | TRBJ2-7
CASRSGTGATAEPQHF | TGTGCCAGCAGGTCCGGGACAGGGGCAACGGCGGAGCCCCAGCATTTT | . | TRBV28 | TRBD1 | TRBJ1-5
CASSTEPNSPLHF | TGTGCCAGCAGTACCGAGCCCAATTCACCCCTCCACTTT | . | TRBV6-5 | . | TRBJ1-6
CASRKDRALSHEQYF | TGTGCCAGCAGGAAGGACAGGGCCCTTTCCCACGAGCAGTACTTC | . | TRBV6-5 | TRBD1 | TRBJ2-7
CASSQGSRGAGDEQFF | TGCGCCAGCAGCCAAGGATCGAGGGGGGCTGGCGATGAGCAGTTCTTC | . | TRBV4-3 | . | TRBJ2-1
CASRTGGATQYF | TGTGCCAGCAGGACAGGGGGGGCGACCCAGTACTTC | . | TRBV6-1 | TRBD1 | TRBJ2-5
CASSFLGGGQFF | TGTGCCAGCAGCTTCCTCGGGGGAGGGCAGTTCTTC | . | TRBV7-2 | . | TRBJ2-1
CASSQGGRAGNQPQHF | TGCGCCAGCAGCCAAGGGGGCAGGGCCGGCAATCAGCCCCAGCATTTT | . | TRBV4-1 | . | TRBJ1-5
CASRGRFSGNTIYF | TGTGCCAGCAGAGGACGGTTCTCTGGAAACACCATATATTTT | few | TRBV6-5 | . | TRBJ1-3
CAVSPSGGSYNEQFF | TGTGCCGTTTCCCCTAGCGGGGGCTCCTACAATGAGCAGTTCTTC | . | TRBV10-3 | TRBD2 | TRBJ2-1
CASTGQSGPYEQYF | TGTGCCAGCACGGGACAAAGTGGGCCCTACGAGCAGTACTTC | . | TRBV28 | . | TRBJ2-7
CASSISGQGRYNEQFF | TGTGCCAGCTCTATCAGTGGACAGGGACGCTACAATGAGCAGTTCTTC | . | TRBV18 | TRBD1 | TRBJ2-1
CASSLAYSNQPQHF | TGTGCCAGCAGCTTAGCGTATAGCAATCAGCCCCAGCATTTT | . | TRBV7-9 | . | TRBJ1-5
CASTMGGLPNEKLFF | TGTGCCAGCACTATGGGGGGGTTGCCCAATGAAAAACTGTTTTTT | . | TRBV28 | . | TRBJ1-4
CASSPRLAGGGETQYF | TGTGCCAGCAGTCCCCGACTAGCGGGAGGGGGAGAGACCCAGTACTTC | . | TRBV27 | TRBD2 | TRBJ2-5
CASSLVSGGTYNEQFF | TGTGCCAGCAGTTTAGTTTCGGGCGGTACCTACAATGAGCAGTTCTTC | . | TRBV27 | . | TRBJ2-1
CASTQERRAFF | TGCGCCAGCACCCAAGAACGTCGGGCTTTCTTT | . | TRBV4-3 | . | TRBJ1-1
CASSSEWGMNTEAFF | TGTGCCAGCAGCTCGGAGTGGGGTATGAACACTGAAGCTTTCTTT | . | TRBV6-5 | . | TRBJ1-1
CASSKGREANYGYTF | TGTGCCAGCAGCAAGGGACGGGAAGCTAACTATGGCTACACCTTC | . | TRBV7-9 | . | TRBJ1-2
CASSLRSGNQPQHF | TGTGCCAGCAGCTTAAGGTCAGGGAATCAGCCCCAGCATTTT | . | TRBV7-2 | . | TRBJ1-5
CASSWGQGLEKLFF | TGTGCCAGCAGCTGGGGCCAGGGACTAGAAAAACTGTTTTTT | once | TRBV7-9 | . | TRBJ1-4
CASSSPPGQGSNEQFF | TGTGCCAGCAGTTCCCCCCCGGGACAGGGATCCAATGAGCAGTTCTTC | . | TRBV28 | TRBD1 | TRBJ2-1
CASSLSALAVSEQYF | TGTGCCAGCAGCTTATCGGCCCTAGCAGTATCGGAGCAGTACTTC | . | TRBV7-8 | . | TRBJ2-7
CASSPGTSAYNEQFF | TGTGCCAGCAGCCCCGGGACTAGCGCCTACAATGAGCAGTTCTTC | . | TRBV7-2 | TRBD2 | TRBJ2-1
CASSPIMTRKNIQYF | TGTGCCAGCAGCCCGATCATGACCAGAAAAAACATTCAGTACTTC | . | TRBV5-8 | . | TRBJ2-4
CASKRGGVNTGELFF | TGTGCCAGCAAGAGGGGCGGGGTTAACACCGGGGAGCTGTTTTTT | . | TRBV28 | . | TRBJ2-2
CSAGKYNEQFF | TGCAGTGCTGGAAAGTACAATGAGCAGTTCTTC | . | TRBV20-1 | . | TRBJ2-1
CASSYPRGPQPQHF | TGTGCCAGCAGTTACCCTAGGGGGCCCCAGCCCCAGCATTTT | . | TRBV28 | TRBD1 | TRBJ1-5
CASTIVGQGYPKSSYEQYF | TGTGCCAGCACCATTGTGGGACAGGGGTATCCTAAGAGTTCCTACGAGCAGTACTTC | . | TRBV7-2 | TRBD1 | TRBJ2-7
CATILAGVSYEQYF | TGTGCCACAATCCTAGCGGGAGTTTCCTACGAGCAGTACTTC | . | TRBV28 | TRBD2 | TRBJ2-7
CASSSRPAQAPQHF | TGTGCCAGCAGTTCGCGCCCCGCTCAGGCGCCCCAGCATTTT | few | TRBV28 | . | TRBJ1-5
CASSQALTTSGNTDTQYF | TGCGCCAGCAGCCAAGCACTAACGACTAGCGGGAACACAGATACGCAGTATTTT | . | TRBV4-3 | TRBD2 | TRBJ2-3
CATKSTWANEVRPQHF | TGTGCCACAAAATCCACGTGGGCAAACGAAGTTCGGCCCCAGCATTTT | . | TRBV19 | . | TRBJ1-5
CSARKETQYF | TGCAGTGCTAGAAAGGAGACCCAGTACTTC | . | TRBV20-1 | . | TRBJ2-5
CASSQGGSDRFRNTEAFF | TGTGCCAGCAGCCAAGGAGGCAGTGACCGCTTTAGGAACACTGAAGCTTTCTTT | . | TRBV14 | . | TRBJ1-1